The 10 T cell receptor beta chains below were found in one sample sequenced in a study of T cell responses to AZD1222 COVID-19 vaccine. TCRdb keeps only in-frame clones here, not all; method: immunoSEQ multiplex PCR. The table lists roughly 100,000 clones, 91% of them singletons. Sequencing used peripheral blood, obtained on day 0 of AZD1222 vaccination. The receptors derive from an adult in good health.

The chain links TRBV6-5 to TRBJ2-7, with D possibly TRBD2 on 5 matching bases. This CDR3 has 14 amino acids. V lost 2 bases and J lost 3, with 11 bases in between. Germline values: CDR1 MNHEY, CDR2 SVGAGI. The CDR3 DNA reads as TGTGCCAGCAGTTACCGAGGGCCTCACTACGAGCAGTACTTC. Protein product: CASSYRGPHYEQYF.

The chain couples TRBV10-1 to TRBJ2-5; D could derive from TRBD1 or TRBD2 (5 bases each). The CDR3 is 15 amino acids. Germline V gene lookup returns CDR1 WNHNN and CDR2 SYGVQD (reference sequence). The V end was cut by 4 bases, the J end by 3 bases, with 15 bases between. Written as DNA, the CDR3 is TGCGCCAGCAGTGCTGAGGGGACGGCCAAAGAGACCCAGTACTTC. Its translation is CASSAEGTAKETQYF.

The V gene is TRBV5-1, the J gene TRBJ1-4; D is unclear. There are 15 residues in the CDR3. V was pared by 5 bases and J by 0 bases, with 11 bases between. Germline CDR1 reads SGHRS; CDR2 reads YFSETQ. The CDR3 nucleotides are TGCGCCAGCAGACCCGGGCCTCCAACTAATGAAAAACTGTTTTTT. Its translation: CASRPGPPTNEKLFF.

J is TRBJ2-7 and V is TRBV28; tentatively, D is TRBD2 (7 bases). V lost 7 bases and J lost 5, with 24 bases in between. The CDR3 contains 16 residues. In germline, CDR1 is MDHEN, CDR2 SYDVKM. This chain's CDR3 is CASISLWGGQGDEQYF. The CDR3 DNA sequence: TGTGCCAGCATTTCCCTTTGGGGGGGGCAGGGCGACGAGCAGTACTTC.

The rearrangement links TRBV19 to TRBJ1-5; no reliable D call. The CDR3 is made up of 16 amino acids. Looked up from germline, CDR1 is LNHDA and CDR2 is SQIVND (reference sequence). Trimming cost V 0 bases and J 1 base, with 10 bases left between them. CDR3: CASSIEGRISNQPQHF. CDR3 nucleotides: TGTGCCAGTAGTATAGAGGGCAGAATAAGCAATCAGCCCCAGCATTTT.

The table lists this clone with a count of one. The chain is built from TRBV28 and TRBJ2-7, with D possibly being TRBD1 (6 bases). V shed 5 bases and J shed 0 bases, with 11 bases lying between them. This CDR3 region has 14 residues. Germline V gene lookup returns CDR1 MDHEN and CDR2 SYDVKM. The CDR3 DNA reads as TGTGCCAGCAGTCAGACAGGAAGCTCCTACGAGCAGTACTTC. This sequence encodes CASSQTGSSYEQYF.

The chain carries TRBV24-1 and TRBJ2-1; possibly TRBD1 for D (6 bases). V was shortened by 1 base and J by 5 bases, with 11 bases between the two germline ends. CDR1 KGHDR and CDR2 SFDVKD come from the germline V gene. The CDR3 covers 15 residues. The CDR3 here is CATSDFRAGDNEQFF. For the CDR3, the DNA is TGTGCCACCAGTGATTTCCGGGCAGGGGACAATGAGCAGTTCTTC.

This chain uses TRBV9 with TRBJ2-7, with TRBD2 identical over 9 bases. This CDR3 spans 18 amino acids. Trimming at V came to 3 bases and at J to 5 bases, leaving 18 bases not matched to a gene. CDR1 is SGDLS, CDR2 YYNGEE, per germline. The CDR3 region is CASSARLGGSGSPHEQYF. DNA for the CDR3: TGTGCCAGCAGCGCCCGGTTGGGGGGTAGCGGGAGCCCCCACGAGCAGTACTTC.

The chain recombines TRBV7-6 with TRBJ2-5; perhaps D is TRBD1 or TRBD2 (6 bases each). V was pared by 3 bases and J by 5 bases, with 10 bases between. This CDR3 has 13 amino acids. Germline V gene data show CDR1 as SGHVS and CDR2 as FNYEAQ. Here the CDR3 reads CASSFLGGETQYF. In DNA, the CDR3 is TGTGCCAGCAGCTTCCTAGGGGGGGAGACCCAGTACTTC.

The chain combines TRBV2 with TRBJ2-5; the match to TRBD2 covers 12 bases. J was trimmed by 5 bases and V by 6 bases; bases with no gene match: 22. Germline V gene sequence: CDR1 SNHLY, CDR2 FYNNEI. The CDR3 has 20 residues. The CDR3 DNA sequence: TGTGCCAGCAGCAGTCCTAAGGGGGGGGCTAGCGGGAGGGCCGTGGAGACCCAGTACTTC. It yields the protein CASSSPKGGASGRAVETQYF. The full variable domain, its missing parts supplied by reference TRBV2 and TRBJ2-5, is EPEVTQTPSHQVTQMGQEVILRCVPISNHLYFYWYRQILGQKVEFLVSFYNNEISEKSEIFDDQFSVERPDGSNFTLKIRSTKLEDSAMYFCASSSPKGGASGRAVETQYFGPGTRLLVL.